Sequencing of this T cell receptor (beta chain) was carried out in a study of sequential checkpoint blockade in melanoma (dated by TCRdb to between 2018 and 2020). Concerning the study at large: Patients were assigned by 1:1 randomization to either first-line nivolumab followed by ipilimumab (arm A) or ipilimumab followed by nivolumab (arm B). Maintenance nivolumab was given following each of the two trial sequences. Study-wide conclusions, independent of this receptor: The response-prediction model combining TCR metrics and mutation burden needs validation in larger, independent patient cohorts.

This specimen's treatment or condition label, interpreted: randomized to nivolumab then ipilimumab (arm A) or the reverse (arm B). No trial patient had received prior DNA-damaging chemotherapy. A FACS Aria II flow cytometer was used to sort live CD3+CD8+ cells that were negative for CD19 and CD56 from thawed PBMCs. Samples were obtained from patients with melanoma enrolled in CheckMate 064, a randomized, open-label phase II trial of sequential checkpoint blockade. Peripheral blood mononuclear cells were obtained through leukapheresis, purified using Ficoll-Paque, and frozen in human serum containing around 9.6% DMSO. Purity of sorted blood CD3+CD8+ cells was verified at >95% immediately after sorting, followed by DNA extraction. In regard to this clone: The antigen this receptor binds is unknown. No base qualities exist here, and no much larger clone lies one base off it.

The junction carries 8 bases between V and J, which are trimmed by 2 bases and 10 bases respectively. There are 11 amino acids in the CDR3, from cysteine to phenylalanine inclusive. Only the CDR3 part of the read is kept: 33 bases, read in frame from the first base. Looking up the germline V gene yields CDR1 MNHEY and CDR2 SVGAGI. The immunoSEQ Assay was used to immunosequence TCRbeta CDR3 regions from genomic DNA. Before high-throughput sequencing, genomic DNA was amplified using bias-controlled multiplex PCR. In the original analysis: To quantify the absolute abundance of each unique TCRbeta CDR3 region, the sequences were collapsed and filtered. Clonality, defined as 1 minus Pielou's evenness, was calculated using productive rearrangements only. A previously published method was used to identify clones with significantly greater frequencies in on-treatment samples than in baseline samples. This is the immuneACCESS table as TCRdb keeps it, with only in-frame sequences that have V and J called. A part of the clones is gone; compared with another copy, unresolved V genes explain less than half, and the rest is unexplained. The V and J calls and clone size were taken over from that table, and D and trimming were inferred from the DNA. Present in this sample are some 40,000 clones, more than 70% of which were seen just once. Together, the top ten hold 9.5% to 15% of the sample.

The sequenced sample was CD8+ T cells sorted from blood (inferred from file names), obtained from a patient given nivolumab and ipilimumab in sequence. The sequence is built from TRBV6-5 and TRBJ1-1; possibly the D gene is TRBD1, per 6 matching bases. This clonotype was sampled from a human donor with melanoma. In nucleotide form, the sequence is TGTGCCAGCAGTTACACAGGGTTAGCTTTCTTT. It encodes CASSYTGLAFF.